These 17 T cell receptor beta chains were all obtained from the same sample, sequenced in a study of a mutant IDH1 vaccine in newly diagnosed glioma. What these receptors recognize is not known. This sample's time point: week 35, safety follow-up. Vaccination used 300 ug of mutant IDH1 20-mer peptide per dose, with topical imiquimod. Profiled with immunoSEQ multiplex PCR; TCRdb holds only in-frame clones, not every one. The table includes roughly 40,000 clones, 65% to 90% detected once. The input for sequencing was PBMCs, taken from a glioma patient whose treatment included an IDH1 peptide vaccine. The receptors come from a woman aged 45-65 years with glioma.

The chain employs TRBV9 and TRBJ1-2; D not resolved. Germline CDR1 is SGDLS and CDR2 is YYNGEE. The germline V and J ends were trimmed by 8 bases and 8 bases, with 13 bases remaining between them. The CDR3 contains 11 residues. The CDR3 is CASGPRGGYTF. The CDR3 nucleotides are TGTGCCAGTGGGCCGCGAGGCGGCTACACCTTC. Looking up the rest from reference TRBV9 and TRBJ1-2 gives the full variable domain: DSGVTQTPKHLITATGQRVTLRCSPRSGDLSVYWYQQSLDQGLQFLIQYYNGEERAKGNILERFSAQQFPDLHSELNLSSLELGDSALYFCASGPRGGYTFGSGTRLTVV.

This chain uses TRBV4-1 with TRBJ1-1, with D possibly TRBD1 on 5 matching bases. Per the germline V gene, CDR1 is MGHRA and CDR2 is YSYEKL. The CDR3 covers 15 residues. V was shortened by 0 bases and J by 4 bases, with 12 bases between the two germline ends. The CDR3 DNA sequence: TGCGCCAGCAGCCAAGATGCAGGGTTGAGCACTGAAGCTTTCTTT. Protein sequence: CASSQDAGLSTEAFF.

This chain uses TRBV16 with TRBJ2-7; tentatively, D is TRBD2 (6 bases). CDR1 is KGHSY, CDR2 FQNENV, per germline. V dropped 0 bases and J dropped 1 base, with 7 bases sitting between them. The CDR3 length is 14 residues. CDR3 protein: CASSQSGGSYEQYF. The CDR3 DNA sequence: TGTGCCAGCAGCCAATCGGGAGGTTCCTACGAGCAGTACTTC.

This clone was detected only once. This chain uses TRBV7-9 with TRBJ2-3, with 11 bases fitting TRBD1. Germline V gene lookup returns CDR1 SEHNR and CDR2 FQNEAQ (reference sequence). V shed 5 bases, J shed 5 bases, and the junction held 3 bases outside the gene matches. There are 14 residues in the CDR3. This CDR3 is CASSRDRGEDTQYF. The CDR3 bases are TGTGCCAGCAGCCGGGACAGGGGGGAAGATACGCAGTATTTT.

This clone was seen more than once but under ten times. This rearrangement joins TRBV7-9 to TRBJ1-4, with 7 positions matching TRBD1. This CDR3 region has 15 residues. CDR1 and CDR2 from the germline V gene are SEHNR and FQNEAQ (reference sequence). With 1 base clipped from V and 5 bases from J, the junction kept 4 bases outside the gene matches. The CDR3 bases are TGTGCCAGCAGCTTAGGTGGGACAGTAAATGAAAAACTGTTTTTT. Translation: CASSLGGTVNEKLFF. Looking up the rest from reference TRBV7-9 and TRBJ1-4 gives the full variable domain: DTGVSQNPRHKITKRGQNVTFRCDPISEHNRLYWYRQTLGQGPEFLTYFQNEAQLEKSRLLSDRFSAERPKGSFSTLEIQRTEQGDSAMYLCASSLGGTVNEKLFFGSGTQLSVL.

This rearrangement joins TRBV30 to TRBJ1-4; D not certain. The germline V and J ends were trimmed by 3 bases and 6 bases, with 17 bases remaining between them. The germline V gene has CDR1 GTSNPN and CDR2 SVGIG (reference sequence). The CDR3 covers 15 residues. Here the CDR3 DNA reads TGTGCCTGGAGCCCCCTCGACCTGCGGGATGAAAAACTGTTTTTT. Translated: CAWSPLDLRDEKLFF.

The CDR3 DNA reads as TGTGCCAGCAGCTTCGGGGACGGGATGAACACTGAAGCTTTCTTT. Encoded protein: CASSFGDGMNTEAFF. The chain carries TRBV5-6 and TRBJ1-1; D is perhaps TRBD1 (5 bases). V was pared by 2 bases and J by 0 bases, with 11 bases between. The CDR3 loop spans 15 amino acids. Germline CDR1 reads SGHDT; CDR2 reads YYEEEE.

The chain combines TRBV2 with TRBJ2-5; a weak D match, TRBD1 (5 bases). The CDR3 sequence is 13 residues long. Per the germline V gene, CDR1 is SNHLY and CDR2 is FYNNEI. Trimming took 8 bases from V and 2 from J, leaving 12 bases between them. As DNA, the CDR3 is TGTGCCAGCCAGTGGGGCAGACAAGAGACCCAGTACTTC. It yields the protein CASQWGRQETQYF.

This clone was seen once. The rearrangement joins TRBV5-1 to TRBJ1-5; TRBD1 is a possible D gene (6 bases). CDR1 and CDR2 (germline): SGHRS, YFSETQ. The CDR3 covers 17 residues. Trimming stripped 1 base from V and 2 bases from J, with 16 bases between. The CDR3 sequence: CASSLSSLSGGNQPQHF. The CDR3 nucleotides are TGCGCCAGCAGCTTGTCCTCCCTGTCAGGGGGCAATCAGCCCCAGCATTTT.

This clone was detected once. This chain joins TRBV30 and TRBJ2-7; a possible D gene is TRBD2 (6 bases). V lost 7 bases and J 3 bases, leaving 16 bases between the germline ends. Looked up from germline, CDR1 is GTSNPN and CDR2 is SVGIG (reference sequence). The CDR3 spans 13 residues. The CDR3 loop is CAFSRRGLYEQYF. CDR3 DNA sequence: TGTGCCTTCAGTCGCCGGGGACTCTACGAGCAGTACTTC.

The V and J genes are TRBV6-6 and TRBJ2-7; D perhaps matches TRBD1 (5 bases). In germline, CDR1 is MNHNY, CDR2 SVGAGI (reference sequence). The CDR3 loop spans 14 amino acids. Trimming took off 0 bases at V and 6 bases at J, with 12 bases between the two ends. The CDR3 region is CASSYSGRDVEQYF. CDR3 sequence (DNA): TGTGCCAGCAGTTACTCGGGCAGGGATGTCGAGCAGTACTTC.

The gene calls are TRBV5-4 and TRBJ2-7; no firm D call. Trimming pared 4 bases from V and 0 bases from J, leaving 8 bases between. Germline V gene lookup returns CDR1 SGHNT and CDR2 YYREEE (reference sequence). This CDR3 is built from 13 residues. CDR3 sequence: CASSLDYSYEQYF. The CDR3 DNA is TGTGCCAGCAGCCTTGATTACTCCTACGAGCAGTACTTC.

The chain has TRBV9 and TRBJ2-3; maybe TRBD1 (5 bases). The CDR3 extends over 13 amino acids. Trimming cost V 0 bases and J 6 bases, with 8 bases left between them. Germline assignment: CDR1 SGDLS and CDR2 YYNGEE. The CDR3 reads CASSVEGWDTQYF. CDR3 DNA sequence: TGTGCCAGCAGCGTAGAGGGGTGGGATACGCAGTATTTT.

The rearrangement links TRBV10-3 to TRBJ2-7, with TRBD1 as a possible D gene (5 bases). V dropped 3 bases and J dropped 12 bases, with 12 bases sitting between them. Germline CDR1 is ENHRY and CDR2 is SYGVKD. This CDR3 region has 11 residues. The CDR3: CAISDLAGPYF. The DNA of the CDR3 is TGTGCCATCAGTGACCTGGCAGGGCCGTACTTC.

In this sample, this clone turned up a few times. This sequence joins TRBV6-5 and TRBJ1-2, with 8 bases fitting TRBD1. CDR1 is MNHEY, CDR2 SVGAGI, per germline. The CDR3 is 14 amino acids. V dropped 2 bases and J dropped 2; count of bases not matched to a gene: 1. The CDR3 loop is CASSYGQGNYGYTF. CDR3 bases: TGTGCCAGCAGTTACGGACAGGGAAACTATGGCTACACCTTC.

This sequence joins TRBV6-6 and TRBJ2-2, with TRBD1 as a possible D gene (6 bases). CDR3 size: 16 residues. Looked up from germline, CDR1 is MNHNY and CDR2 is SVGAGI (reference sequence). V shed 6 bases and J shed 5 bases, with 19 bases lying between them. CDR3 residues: CASSAPLDRGTGELFF. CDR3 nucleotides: TGTGCCAGCAGCGCTCCGTTGGACAGAGGTACCGGGGAGCTGTTTTTT.

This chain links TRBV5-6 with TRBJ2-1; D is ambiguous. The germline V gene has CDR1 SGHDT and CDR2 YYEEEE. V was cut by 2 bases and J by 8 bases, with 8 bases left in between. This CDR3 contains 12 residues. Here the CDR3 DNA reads TGTGCCAGCAGCTTCAGCCGGGATGAGCAGTTCTTC. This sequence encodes CASSFSRDEQFF.